The clone carrying this T cell receptor (beta chain) was picked up one time. Antigen: not known. Germline is not matched at one junction end, which may reflect a read error. The sample has other DNA sequences that encode this CDR3 too. PCR used 60 Vbeta primers and 13 Jbeta primers. Data came from immunoSEQ multiplex PCR; TCRdb stores just in-frame clones and leaves some out. The sample records some 150,000 clones, roughly three quarters being singletons. This sample stems from a study of cytomegalovirus exposure and HLA in healthy donors. Study summary: Findings of an earlier analysis included under 140 million unique TCR beta sequences from 190 million or so T cells. The study, taken as a whole, reports: In an earlier analysis, in some 600 donors, most V segments appeared productive either ~87% or ~30% of the time. The classifier reportedly diagnosed cytomegalovirus status with high sensitivity and specificity.

Sequencing was carried out using PBMCs. The receptor's source is a man younger than 35 in good health and CMV-seropositive.

Here the CDR3 reads CASSPPQGAAGYTF. The CDR3 DNA follows: TGTGCCAGTTCACCACCGCAGGGGGCCGCTGGCTACACCTTC. This rearrangement joins TRBV18 to TRBJ1-2; 8 bases are shared with TRBD1. The CDR3 contains 14 residues. The germline V gene has CDR1 KGHSH and CDR2 LQKENI.